The 9 T cell receptor beta chains below all came from one sample that was sequenced in a study of CD8 T cells in Susac syndrome. Random-hexamer reverse transcription was applied to 0.5 to 1 ug RNA. TCRdb analysed the immunoSEQ multiplex PCR reads with MiXCR anew, one entry per CDR3 protein. The data contain hundreds of thousands of distinct CDR3 sequences, 85% of them singletons. The sample was CD8+ T cells from PBMCs. The receptors shown here come from a human donor with multiple sclerosis.

The chain has TRBV27 and TRBJ2-1, with 8 positions matching TRBD2. The CDR3 totals 17 residues. The V gene's germline CDR1 is MNHEY and CDR2 SMNVEV (reference sequence). Germline trimming cut 2 bases from V and 1 base from J; bases unmatched to any gene: 7. The CDR3 nucleotides read TGTGCCAGCAGTTTACTCAGCACTAGCGGTTCCTACAATGAGCAGTTCTTC. Its translation is CASSLLSTSGSYNEQFF.

This clonotype has just one count. The chain employs TRBV12-3 or TRBV12-4 and TRBJ2-3; no definite D call. V was trimmed by 7 bases and J by 6 bases, leaving 14 bases between them. The CDR3 totals 13 residues. This CDR3 reads CASTSSPSDTQYF. CDR3 DNA sequence: TGTGCCAGCACCTCGAGCCCCTCCGATACGCAGTATTTT.

This clonotype occurred many times. The V gene is TRBV6-2 or TRBV6-3, the J gene TRBJ2-7; unclear D gene. V was shortened by 0 bases and J by 2 bases, with 5 bases between the two germline ends. Per germline, CDR1 MNHEY and CDR2 SVGEGT. The CDR3 loop spans 13 amino acids. CDR3 nucleotides: TGTGCCAGCAGTTACTCGTCACCCTACGAGCAGTACTTC. It translates to CASSYSSPYEQYF.

This rearrangement joins TRBV29-1 to TRBJ2-1; 7 bases are shared with TRBD1. CDR1 is SQVTM and CDR2 is ANQGSEA in the germline V gene. The CDR3 has 12 residues. V dropped 3 bases and J dropped 8; count of bases not matched to a gene: 4. CDR3 protein: CSVEGRGYEQFF. In DNA form, the CDR3 reads TGCAGCGTTGAGGGCAGGGGGTATGAGCAGTTCTTC.

The chain uses TRBV20-1 and TRBJ2-7, with 7 bases aligning to TRBD2. The CDR3 is 17 residues long. Trimming took 6 bases from V and 4 from J; bases not matched to a gene: 21. Germline V lookup: CDR1 DFQATT, CDR2 SNEGSKA (reference sequence). The CDR3 region is CSAHLSTGGSSVYEQYF. The CDR3, as DNA: TGCAGTGCCCACCTCTCGACGGGCGGGAGCTCCGTGTACGAGCAGTACTTC.

In nucleotides, the CDR3 is TGTGCCAGCAGTTTCCTTCCCGGGACCGGAGACGAGACCCAGTACTTC. It encodes CASSFLPGTGDETQYF. The chain employs TRBV6-5 and TRBJ2-5; TRBD1 or TRBD2 may be the D gene (5 bases each). V lost 4 bases and J lost 5, with 20 bases in between. The CDR3 runs to 16 residues. Per the germline V gene, CDR1 is MNHEY and CDR2 is SVGAGI.

This clonotype occurred a few times. This chain uses TRBV3-1 with TRBJ2-7, with unresolved D. Looked up from germline, CDR1 is LGHDT and CDR2 is YNNKEL (reference sequence). Trimming cost V 1 base and J 0 bases, with 16 bases left between them. CDR3 length: 17 residues. The CDR3 loop reads CASSQGLRARSSYEQYF. CDR3 DNA: TGTGCCAGCAGCCAAGGGCTTCGAGCGCGGAGCTCCTACGAGCAGTACTTC.

The V call is TRBV6-5, the J call TRBJ2-2; tentative D call: TRBD1 (7 bases). Germline V lookup: CDR1 MNHEY, CDR2 SVGAGI. This CDR3 spans 16 amino acids. Trimming stripped 0 bases from V and 6 bases from J, with 14 bases between. CDR3 bases: TGTGCCAGCAGTTACTCCTATCAGGGGGACTCCGGGGAGCTGTTTTTT. The encoded protein is CASSYSYQGDSGELFF.

The chain employs TRBV19 and TRBJ1-5; D gene ambiguous. Germline V gene data show CDR1 as LNHDA and CDR2 as SQIVND (reference sequence). CDR3 length: 13 residues. V dropped 7 bases and J dropped 2 bases, with 9 bases sitting between them. The CDR3 spells CASTVLGNQPQHF. CDR3 DNA sequence: TGTGCCAGTACAGTGCTCGGCAATCAGCCCCAGCATTTT. Filled out from reference TRBV19 and TRBJ1-5, the complete variable domain reads DGGITQSPKYLFRKEGQNVTLSCEQNLNHDAMYWYRQDPGQGLRLIYYSQIVNDFQKGDIAEGYSVSREKKESFPLTVTSAQKNPTAFYLCASTVLGNQPQHFGDGTRLSIL.